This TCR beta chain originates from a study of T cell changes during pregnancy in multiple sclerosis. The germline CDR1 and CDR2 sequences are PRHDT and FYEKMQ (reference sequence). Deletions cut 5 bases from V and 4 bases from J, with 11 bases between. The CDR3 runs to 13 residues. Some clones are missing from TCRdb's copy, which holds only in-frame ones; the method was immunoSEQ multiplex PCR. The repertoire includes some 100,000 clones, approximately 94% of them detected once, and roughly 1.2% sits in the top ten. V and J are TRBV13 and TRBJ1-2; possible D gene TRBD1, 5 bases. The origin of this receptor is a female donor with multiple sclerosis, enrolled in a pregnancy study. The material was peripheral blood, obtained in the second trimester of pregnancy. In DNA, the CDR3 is TGTGCCAGCAGCCCGCGGGACGGCTATGGCTACACCTTC. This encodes CASSPRDGYGYTF.